The TCR beta chain under discussion was sequenced for a study of T cell responses to AZD1222 COVID-19 vaccine (dated by TCRdb to the early 2020s). Regarding the research as a whole: TCR sequencing was performed for some 250 trial participants, of whom some 200 were given two doses of AZD1222 and approximately 25 were given two doses of MenACWY control vaccine. Trial participants were enrolled by age into subgroups of 18-55, 56-69 and 70-plus years, and around 150, 29 and 61 TCR-sequenced participants, respectively, were included in these subgroups. The research as a whole found: CD4 TCRs associated with the vaccine covered the entire spike protein, and the dominant responses were in regions 160-218 and 743-854. Epitopes outside the regions mutated in the B.1.351 and B.1.1.7 variants were reportedly recognized by nearly half of the unique spike-specific TCRs. No day 14 peak-response samples were available, so repertoires were characterized only after the peak T cell response. In the small 56-69-year group, the increase in depth fell short of significance, most likely because of low power. After two AZD1222 doses, spike-specific TCR breadth and depth were significantly higher than at day 0 and than in MenACWY recipients. Conclusions about previously exposed vaccinees are limited because only a handful of AZD1222 recipients were SARS-CoV-2 seropositive at baseline. Most participants were white British and females outnumbered males, and the authors suggested that clonal diversity may have been underestimated.

The CDR3 regions of human TCRbeta chains were analyzed by immunosequencing. On the study's bioinformatics: TCRs in the repertoires were matched against a reference library of SARS-CoV-2-specific TCRs that had been generated with the MIRA antigen-specificity platform. Breadth was defined as the fraction of unique TCRs that were SARS-CoV-2-associated, and depth was defined as the fraction of total T cells that were SARS-CoV-2-associated. Using the MIRA data, each spike-specific TCR was assigned both to the spike region to which the TCR was reactive and to a CD4 or CD8 class. Log10-transformed breadth and depth values were compared by one-way ANOVA with Sidak's multiple comparisons tests. TCRdb provides this immuneACCESS table in a form limited to in-frame rearrangements. Some clones are lacking; in checked studies, under half of them reflect an unresolved V gene, and why the rest are absent is not known. The V and J calls and clone size are taken from that table; D and trimming were inferred from the DNA. The sample table lists approximately 96,000 clones, about 89% of them with a count of one. 11% of the sample belongs to the ten largest clones.

As to this clone: Its antigen remains unidentified. No quality values exist for individual bases; no much larger clone is one base distant.

From the cysteine up to the phenylalanine, the CDR3 has a length of 15 residues. Of all the DNA, just the CDR3 is kept, 45 bases in frame from base 1. From a lookup of the germline V gene, CDR1 and CDR2 are MGHRA and YSYEKL. V loses 1 base of germline sequence and J loses 7 bases, and the interval between the two ends is 13 bases. What the time point label conveys for this sample: about 28 days (+/-7) after the second vaccine dose. AZD1222 recipients given second doses at about 4 weeks or at about 12 weeks were pooled, since spike-specific TCR depth and breadth were not found to differ between the two schedules. Samples from vaccinated people were obtained from the UK trials COV001 and COV002, which included a single-blind randomized controlled phase 2/3 trial of AZD1222 (ChAdOx1 nCoV-19) in healthy adults. For TCRbeta chain sequencing, PBMC samples from trial participants were taken at day 0 and at day 28 after the second dose.

The sample in question was peripheral blood, obtained 28 days after the second AZD1222 dose. The chain was built from TRBV4-1 and TRBJ1-4; no D gene is confidently identified. This receptor was obtained from an adult who received the AZD1222 COVID-19 vaccine. The nucleotide sequence reads TGCGCCAGCAGCCAAGTGGCGGGGAAGAGTGAAAAACTGTTTTTT. Translated, this is CASSQVAGKSEKLFF.